This is a list of T cell receptor beta chains from one sample in a study of PD-1 blockade in mismatch repair-deficient tumors. TCRdb's copy holds only in-frame clones and misses some; the assay was immunoSEQ multiplex PCR. The sample includes about 110,000 clones, over 65% of them seen just once. Here the sequenced sample was peripheral blood, taken approximately 60 weeks after starting pembrolizumab. All receptors come from an adult with mismatch repair-deficient cancer. The CDR3 runs from the conserved cysteine through the conserved F or W. The order of the fields is V gene, D gene, J gene, CDR3 protein. The D gene is left open where the match is weak.

>TRBV7-3|NA|TRBJ2-1
CASSSRQGSYNEQFF
>TRBV29-1|NA|TRBJ2-2
CSGGQNTGELFF
>TRBV7-7|NA|TRBJ2-2
CASSAESGELFF
>TRBV5-4|NA|TRBJ1-2
CASTPGRGYGYTF
>TRBV5-1|NA|TRBJ1-5
CASSRDGSEDQPQHF
>TRBV5-1|NA|TRBJ2-7
CASSYSGDSYEQYF
>TRBV13|NA|TRBJ1-2
CASSRRAGVTNYGYTF
>TRBV2|TRBD2|TRBJ2-7
CASRVGLAGFHEQYF
>TRBV4-2|TRBD1|TRBJ1-1
CASSQGDRGRKNTEAFF
>TRBV18|TRBD2|TRBJ2-1
CASSPATSGNREQFF
>TRBV7-2|NA|TRBJ1-5
CASSLGKGVQPQHF
>TRBV4-1|NA|TRBJ2-7
CASSQGRTALYEQYF
>TRBV29-1|TRBD1|TRBJ2-2
CSVVTGDTGELFF
>TRBV11-2|NA|TRBJ2-3
CASSVSTLTDTQYF
>TRBV7-6|NA|TRBJ1-3
CASSSLAGRGRNTIYF
>TRBV21-1|NA|TRBJ2-2
CASSKNLNPAGDYQNTGELFF
>TRBV29-1|TRBD2|TRBJ2-5
CSGETSGEGSETQYF
>TRBV11-1|NA|TRBJ1-1
CASSQQGNTEAFF
>TRBV27|TRBD1|TRBJ1-2
CASSIGTGNDYGYTF
>TRBV29-1|NA|TRBJ2-7
CSVLRRSGADEQYF
>TRBV5-1|TRBD2|TRBJ2-3
CASSLELEREQADTQYF
>TRBV10-3|NA|TRBJ1-3
CAIIPGGGNTIYF
>TRBV14|NA|TRBJ1-5
CASSQEWGQPQHF
>TRBV19|NA|TRBJ1-2
CASSSTVGAGGYTF
>TRBV27|NA|TRBJ2-6
CASRRGDSGANVLTF
>TRBV18|TRBD2|TRBJ2-2
CASSPTTSGLYPGELFF
>TRBV18|NA|TRBJ1-4
CASSPRGTNEKLFF
>TRBV14|NA|TRBJ1-2
CASSQGARGNYGYTF
>TRBV16|NA|TRBJ1-2
CASSQSNGARIPF
>TRBV11-2|TRBD2|TRBJ2-1
CASSSLGGGPGEQFF
>TRBV19|NA|TRBJ2-1
CASSTRAFDEQFF
>TRBV19|TRBD1|TRBJ2-5
CASSRGQVLETQYF
>TRBV7-6|TRBD2|TRBJ2-7
CASTLGAGGYEQYF
>TRBV7-8|NA|TRBJ2-7
CASSSRTANGEQYF
>TRBV5-6|TRBD1|TRBJ2-3
CASSPQTGGATDTQYF
>TRBV5-5|TRBD2|TRBJ2-7
CASSLASTGTSGSYEQYF
>TRBV18|NA|TRBJ2-3
CASGLTGQNTDTQYF
>TRBV6-6|TRBD1|TRBJ2-7
CASGHRQGAYEQYF
>TRBV10-2|TRBD2|TRBJ2-7
CASSEIFLAGYVRYEQYF
>TRBV7-9|NA|TRBJ1-3
CASSAHVGPGALGGNTIYF
>TRBV5-1|TRBD2|TRBJ2-5
CASNPRGSGSGETQYF
>TRBV18|NA|TRBJ2-5
CASSQGQETQYF
>TRBV27|NA|TRBJ1-1
CASRTSLNTEAFF
>TRBV2|TRBD1|TRBJ2-1
CASSERTGGNEQFF
>TRBV30|NA|TRBJ2-5
CAWSPSGWETQYF
>TRBV5-1|TRBD1|TRBJ1-1
CASSLEGQGLMAFF